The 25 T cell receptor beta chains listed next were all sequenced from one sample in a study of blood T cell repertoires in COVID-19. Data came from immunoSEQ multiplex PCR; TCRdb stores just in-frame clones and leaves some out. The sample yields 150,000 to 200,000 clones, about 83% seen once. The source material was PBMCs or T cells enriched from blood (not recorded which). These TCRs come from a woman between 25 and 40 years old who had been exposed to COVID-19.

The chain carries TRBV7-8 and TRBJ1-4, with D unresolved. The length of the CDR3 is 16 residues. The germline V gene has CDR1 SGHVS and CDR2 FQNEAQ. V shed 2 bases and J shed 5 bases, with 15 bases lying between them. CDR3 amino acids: CASSLRLPLQNEKLFF. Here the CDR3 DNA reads TGTGCCAGCAGCTTAAGATTGCCTTTACAGAATGAAAAACTGTTTTTT.

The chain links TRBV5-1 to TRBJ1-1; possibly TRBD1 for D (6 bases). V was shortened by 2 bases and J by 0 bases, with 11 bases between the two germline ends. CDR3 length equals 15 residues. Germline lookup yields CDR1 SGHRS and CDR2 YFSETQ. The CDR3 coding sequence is TGCGCCAGCAGCTTAACGAGACAGGTGAACACTGAAGCTTTCTTT. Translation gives CASSLTRQVNTEAFF.

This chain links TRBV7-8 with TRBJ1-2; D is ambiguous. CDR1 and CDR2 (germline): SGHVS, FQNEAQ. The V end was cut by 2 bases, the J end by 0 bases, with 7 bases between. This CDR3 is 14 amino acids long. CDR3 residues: CASSLRETNYGYTF. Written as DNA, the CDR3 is TGTGCCAGCAGCTTACGGGAGACTAACTATGGCTACACCTTC.

DNA of the CDR3: TGTGCCAGCAGCCAAAGGGCGGGGGGGTACAATGAGCAGTTCTTC. Translated, it gives CASSQRAGGYNEQFF. This chain links TRBV3-1 (or the pseudogene TRBV3-2) with TRBJ2-1; TRBD2 agrees at 9 bases. The CDR3 is 15 amino acids. CDR1 LGHDT and CDR2 YNNKEL come from the germline V gene (reference sequence). The V segment lost 2 bases and the J segment 4 bases; nucleotides outside the gene matches: 3.

In DNA, the CDR3 is TGCGCCAGCAGCCAAGAGGGACTTTCGAATGAGCAGTTCTTC. It is translated as CASSQEGLSNEQFF. The chain uses TRBV4-1 and TRBJ2-1, with D tentatively TRBD2 (6 bases). Deletions cut 0 bases from V and 7 bases from J, with 10 bases between. CDR3 length: 14 residues. The germline V gene has CDR1 MGHRA and CDR2 YSYEKL.

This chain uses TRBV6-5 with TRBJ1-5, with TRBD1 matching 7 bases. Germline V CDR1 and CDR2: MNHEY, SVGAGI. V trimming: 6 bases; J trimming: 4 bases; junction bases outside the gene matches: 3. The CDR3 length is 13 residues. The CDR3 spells CASRAGGNQPQHF. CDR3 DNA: TGTGCCAGCAGAGCAGGGGGAAATCAGCCCCAGCATTTT.

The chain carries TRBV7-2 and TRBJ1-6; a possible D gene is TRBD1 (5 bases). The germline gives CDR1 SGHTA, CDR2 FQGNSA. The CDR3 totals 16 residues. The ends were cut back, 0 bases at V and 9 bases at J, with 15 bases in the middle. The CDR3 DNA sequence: TGTGCCAGCAGCTTAGCGCGGGGGGTTGGAGTTTCACCCCTCCACTTT. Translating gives CASSLARGVGVSPLHF.

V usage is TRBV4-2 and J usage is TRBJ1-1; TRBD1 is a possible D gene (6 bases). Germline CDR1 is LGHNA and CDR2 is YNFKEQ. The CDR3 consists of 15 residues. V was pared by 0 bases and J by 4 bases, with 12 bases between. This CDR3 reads CASSQETTGITEAFF. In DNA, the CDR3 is TGTGCCAGCAGCCAAGAGACCACAGGGATCACTGAAGCTTTCTTT.

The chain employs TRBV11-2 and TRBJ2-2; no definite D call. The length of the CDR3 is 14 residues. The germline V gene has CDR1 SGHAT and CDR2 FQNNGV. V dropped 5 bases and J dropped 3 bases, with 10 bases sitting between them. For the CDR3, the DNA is TGTGCCAGCAGCCTTTACAGATACACCGGGGAGCTGTTTTTT. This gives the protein CASSLYRYTGELFF.

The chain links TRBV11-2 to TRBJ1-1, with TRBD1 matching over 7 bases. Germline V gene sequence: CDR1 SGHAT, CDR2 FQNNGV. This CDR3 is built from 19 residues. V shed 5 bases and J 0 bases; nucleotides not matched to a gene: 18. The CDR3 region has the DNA TGTGCCAGCAGCCCCCGTTGGGACAGCCGACCTCCTATGAACACTGAAGCTTTCTTT. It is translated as CASSPRWDSRPPMNTEAFF.

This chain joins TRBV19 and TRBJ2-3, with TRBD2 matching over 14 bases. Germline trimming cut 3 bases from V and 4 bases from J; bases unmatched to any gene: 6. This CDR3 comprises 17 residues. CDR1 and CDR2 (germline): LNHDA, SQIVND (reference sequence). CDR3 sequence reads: CASSIGTSGGSADTQYF. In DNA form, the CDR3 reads TGTGCCAGTAGTATCGGGACTAGCGGGGGTTCGGCAGATACGCAGTATTTT.

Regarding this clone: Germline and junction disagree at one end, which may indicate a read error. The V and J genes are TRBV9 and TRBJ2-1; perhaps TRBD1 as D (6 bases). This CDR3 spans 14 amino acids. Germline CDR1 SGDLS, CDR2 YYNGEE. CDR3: CASSVEGVRNEQFF. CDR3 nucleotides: TGTGCCAGCAGTGTAGAGGGGGTTAGAAATGAGCAGTTCTTC.

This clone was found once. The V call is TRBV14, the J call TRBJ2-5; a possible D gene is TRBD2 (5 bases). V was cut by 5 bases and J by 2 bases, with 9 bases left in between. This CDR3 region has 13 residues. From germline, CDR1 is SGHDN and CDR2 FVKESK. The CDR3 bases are TGTGCCAGCAGCTACAGCGGACAAGAGACCCAGTACTTC. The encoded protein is CASSYSGQETQYF. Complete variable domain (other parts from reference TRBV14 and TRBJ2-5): EAGVTQFPSHSVIEKGQTVTLRCDPISGHDNLYWYRRVMGKEIKFLLHFVKESKQDESGMPNNRFLAERTGGTYSTLKVQPAELEDSGVYFCASSYSGQETQYFGPGTRLLVL.

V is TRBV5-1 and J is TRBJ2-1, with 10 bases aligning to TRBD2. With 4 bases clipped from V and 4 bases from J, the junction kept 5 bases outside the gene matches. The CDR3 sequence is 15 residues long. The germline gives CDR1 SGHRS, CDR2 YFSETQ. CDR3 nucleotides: TGCGCCAGCAGCGGGGGACTAGCGACATACAATGAGCAGTTCTTC. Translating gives CASSGGLATYNEQFF.

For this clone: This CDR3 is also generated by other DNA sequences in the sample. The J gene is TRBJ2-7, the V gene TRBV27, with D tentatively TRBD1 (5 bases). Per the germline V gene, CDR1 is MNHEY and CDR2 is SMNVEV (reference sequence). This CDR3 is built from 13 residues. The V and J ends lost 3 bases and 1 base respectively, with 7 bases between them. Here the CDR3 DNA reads TGTGCCAGCAGTTTGGCAGGGTCCTACGAGCAGTACTTC. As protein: CASSLAGSYEQYF.

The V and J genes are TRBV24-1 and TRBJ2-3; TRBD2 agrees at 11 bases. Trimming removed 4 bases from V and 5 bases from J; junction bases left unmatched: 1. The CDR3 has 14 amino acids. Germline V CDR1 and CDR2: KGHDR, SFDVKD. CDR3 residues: CATSEGLAGDTQYF. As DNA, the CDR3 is TGTGCCACCAGTGAAGGACTAGCGGGAGATACGCAGTATTTT.

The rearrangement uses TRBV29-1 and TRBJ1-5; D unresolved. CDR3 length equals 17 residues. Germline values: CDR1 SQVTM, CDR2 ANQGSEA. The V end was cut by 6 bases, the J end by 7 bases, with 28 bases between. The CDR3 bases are TGCAGCGTGACCCTCGAGGGAGGGTCGCCCTTCCGACAGCCCCAGCATTTT. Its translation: CSVTLEGGSPFRQPQHF.

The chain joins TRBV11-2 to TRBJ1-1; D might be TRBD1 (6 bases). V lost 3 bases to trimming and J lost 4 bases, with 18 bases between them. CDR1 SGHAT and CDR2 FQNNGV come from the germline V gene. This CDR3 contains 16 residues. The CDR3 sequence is CASSFTGRGLGTEAFF. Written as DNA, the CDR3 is TGTGCCAGCAGCTTTACAGGGAGGGGGTTGGGCACTGAAGCTTTCTTT.

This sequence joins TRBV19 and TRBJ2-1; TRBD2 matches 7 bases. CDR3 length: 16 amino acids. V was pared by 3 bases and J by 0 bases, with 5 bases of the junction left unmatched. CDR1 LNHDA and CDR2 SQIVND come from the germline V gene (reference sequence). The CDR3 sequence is CASSILAASSYNEQFF. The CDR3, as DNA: TGTGCCAGTAGTATTCTAGCGGCAAGCTCCTACAATGAGCAGTTCTTC.

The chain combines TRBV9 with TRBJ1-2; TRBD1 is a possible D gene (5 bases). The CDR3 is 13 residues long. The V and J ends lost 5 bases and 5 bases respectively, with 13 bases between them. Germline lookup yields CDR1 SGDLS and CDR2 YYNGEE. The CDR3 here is CASRSRESYGYTF. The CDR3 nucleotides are TGTGCCAGCAGGAGCAGGGAAAGTTATGGCTACACCTTC.

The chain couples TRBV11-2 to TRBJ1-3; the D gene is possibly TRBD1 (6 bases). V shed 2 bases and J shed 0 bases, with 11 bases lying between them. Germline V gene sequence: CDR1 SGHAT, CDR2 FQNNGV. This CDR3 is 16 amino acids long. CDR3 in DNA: TGTGCCAGCAGCTTAACGGGGGGCTACTCTGGAAACACCATATATTTT. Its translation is CASSLTGGYSGNTIYF.

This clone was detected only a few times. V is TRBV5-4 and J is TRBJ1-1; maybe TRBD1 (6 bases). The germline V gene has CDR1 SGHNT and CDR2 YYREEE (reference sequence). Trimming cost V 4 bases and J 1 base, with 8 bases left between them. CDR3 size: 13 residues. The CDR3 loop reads CASSPGQNTEAFF. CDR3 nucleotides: TGTGCCAGCAGCCCGGGACAGAACACTGAAGCTTTCTTT.

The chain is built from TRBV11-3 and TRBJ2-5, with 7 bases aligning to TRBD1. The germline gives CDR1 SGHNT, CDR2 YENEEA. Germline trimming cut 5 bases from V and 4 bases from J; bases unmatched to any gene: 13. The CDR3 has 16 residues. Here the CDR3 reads CASSSRQGEHLETQYF. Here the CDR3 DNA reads TGTGCCAGCAGCAGCCGACAGGGAGAGCATCTAGAGACCCAGTACTTC.

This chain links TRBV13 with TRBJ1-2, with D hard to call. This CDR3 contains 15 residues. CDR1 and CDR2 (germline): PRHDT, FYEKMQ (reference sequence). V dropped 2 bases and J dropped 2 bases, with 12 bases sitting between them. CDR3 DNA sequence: TGTGCCAGCAGCTTATACTCAGGTTCGAACTATGGCTACACCTTC. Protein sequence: CASSLYSGSNYGYTF.

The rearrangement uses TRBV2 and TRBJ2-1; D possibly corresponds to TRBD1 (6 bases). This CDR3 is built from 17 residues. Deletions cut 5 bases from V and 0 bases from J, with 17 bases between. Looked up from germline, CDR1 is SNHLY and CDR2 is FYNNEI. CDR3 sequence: CASSLLGTGSSYNEQFF. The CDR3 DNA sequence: TGTGCCAGCAGTCTCCTGGGTACAGGGAGCTCCTACAATGAGCAGTTCTTC.